The entry below describes one T cell receptor (beta chain). Its antigen is undetermined. Germline V CDR1 and CDR2: MRHNA, SNTAGT. The V end lost 2 bases, the J end lost 4 bases, and 11 bases lay between the germline ends. The CDR3 has 14 amino acids. Profiling relied on immunoSEQ multiplex PCR, and the TCRdb table lists in-frame clones only, not all of them. The data show 55,000 to 75,000 clones, with about 86% seen just once and 0.85% to 1.4% held by the top ten. The sample belongs to a study of OX40 agonist ivuxolimab in advanced cancers. Study as a whole: Of the participants, under 50% had some prior anti-PD-1, anti-PD-L1 or anti-CTLA-4 therapy, which was allowed.

Study-wide points: Certain nonresponding patients likewise had low normalized T-cell clonal expansion. The antigen specificity of the peripheral T cells (those that were expanded) was not determined.

The V and J genes are TRBV6-4 and TRBJ1-2; TRBD1 might be the D (5 bases). Sequences were derived from CD4+ or CD8+ T cells sorted from blood, sampled in a trial of the OX40 agonist ivuxolimab. The source of this sequence is an adult with an advanced solid tumor such as melanoma, head and neck, liver or kidney cancer. CDR3: CASSDGTAIYGYTF. The CDR3 nucleotides are TGTGCCAGCAGTGACGGGACGGCAATCTATGGCTACACCTTC.